The 5 T cell receptor delta chains listed next were all sequenced from one sample in a study of gamma-delta T cells after stem cell transplantation. TCRdb re-called the RT-PCR reads with CATT. This sample yields 150 to 250 delta-chain clones, of which around 25% are seen a single time; about 60% belongs to the top ten. The sequenced material came from gamma-delta T cells. The receptors derive from a human donor. It is not recorded whose cells these are; they may come from a transplant donor.

As for this clone: A far larger clone is just one base off, so this is likely a read error. V and J are TRDV1 and TRDJ1; 12 bases map to TRDD3. This CDR3 spans 27 amino acids. Germline V gene lookup returns CDR1 TSWWSYY and CDR2 QGS. The CDR3 protein is CAPGELTPTFLRSYWGIPRPYTDKLIF. The CDR3 DNA follows: TGTGCTCCTGGGGAATTGACTCCAACCTTCCTACGTTCGTACTGGGGGATACCCCGGCCGTACACCGATAAACTCATCTTT.

As regards this clone: A single base is all that separates this from a far larger clone, so a read error is likely. This chain connects TRDV2 to TRDJ1; a possible D gene is TRDD3 (6 bases). CDR1 is GEAIGNYY and CDR2 is EKD in the germline V gene. This CDR3 spans 21 amino acids. V was pared by 3 bases and J by 0 bases, with 31 bases between. This CDR3 is CACDVISPYPGDVDDTDKLIF. The CDR3 DNA sequence: TGTGCCTGTGACGTTATAAGTCCCTACCCAGGGGATGTGGATGACACCGATAAACTCATCTTT.

This clone was counted only a few times. The TCRdb protein comes from a much larger clone and disagrees with this DNA's translation at residue 3, likely due to a read error; the protein given here is derived from the DNA. The chain employs TRDV2 and TRDJ1, with D possibly called TRDD2 or TRDD3 (5 bases each). Looked up from germline, CDR1 is GEAIGNYY and CDR2 is EKD. This CDR3 comprises 19 residues. The CDR3 loop is CARDTVPTPRDDETDKLIF. CDR3 DNA sequence: TGTGCCCGTGACACCGTACCTACACCCAGGGATGACGAGACCGATAAACTCATCTTT.

This clone was seen a few times. The protein held in TCRdb is that of a much larger clone and does not match this DNA's translation at residue 7, likely because of a read error; the protein shown is translated from the DNA. This chain links TRDV2 with TRDJ1, with TRDD3 matching over 10 bases. CDR3 size: 19 residues. Germline V gene lookup returns CDR1 GEAIGNYY and CDR2 EKD. V trimming: 3 bases; J trimming: 0 bases; junction bases outside the gene matches: 15. CDR3: CACDSVPGDTRRHTDKLIF. CDR3 coding DNA: TGTGCCTGTGACTCCGTACCGGGGGATACGCGGAGACACACCGATAAACTCATCTTT.

The sample holds a few counts of this clone. A much larger clone differs by one base, so this may be a read error. The chain uses TRDV3 and TRDJ1; maybe TRDD2 (6 bases). V was pared by 1 base and J by 7 bases, with 58 bases between. The CDR3 has 27 amino acids. The V gene's germline CDR1 is TVYSNPD and CDR2 GDNSRS (reference sequence). The CDR3 bases are TGTGCCTTTAAACCAGCCGTCCTACCCAGTTTCCAAGGGTATGGTTCCAATCCCATGCGATCCCTCTCTAAACTCATCTTT. This codes for CAFKPAVLPSFQGYGSNPMRSLSKLIF.